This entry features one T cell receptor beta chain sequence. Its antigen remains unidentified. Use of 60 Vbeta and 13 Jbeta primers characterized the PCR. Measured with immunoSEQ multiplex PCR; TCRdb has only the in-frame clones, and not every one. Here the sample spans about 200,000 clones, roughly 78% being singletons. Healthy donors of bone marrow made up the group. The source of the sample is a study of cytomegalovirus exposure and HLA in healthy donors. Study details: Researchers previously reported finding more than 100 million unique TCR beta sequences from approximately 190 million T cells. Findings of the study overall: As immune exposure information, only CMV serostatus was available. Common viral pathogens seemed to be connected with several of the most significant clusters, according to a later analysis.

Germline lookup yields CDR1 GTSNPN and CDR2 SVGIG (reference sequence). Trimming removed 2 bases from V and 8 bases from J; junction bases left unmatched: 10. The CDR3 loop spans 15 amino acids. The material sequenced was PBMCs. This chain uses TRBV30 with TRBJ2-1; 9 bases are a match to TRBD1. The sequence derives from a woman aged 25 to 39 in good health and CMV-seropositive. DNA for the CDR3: TGTGCCTGGAGTAGAGGGACAGGGTCAGGAGATGAGCAGTTCTTC. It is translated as CAWSRGTGSGDEQFF.